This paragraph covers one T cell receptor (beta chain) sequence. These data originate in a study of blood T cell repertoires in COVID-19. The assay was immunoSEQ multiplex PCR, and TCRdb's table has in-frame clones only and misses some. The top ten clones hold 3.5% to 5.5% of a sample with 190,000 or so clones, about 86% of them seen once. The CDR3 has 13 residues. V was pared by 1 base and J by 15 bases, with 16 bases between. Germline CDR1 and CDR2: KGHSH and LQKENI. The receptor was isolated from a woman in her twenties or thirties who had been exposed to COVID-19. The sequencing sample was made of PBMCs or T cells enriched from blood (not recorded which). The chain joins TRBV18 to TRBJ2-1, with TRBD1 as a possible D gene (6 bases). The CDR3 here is CASSPRRTDEWFF. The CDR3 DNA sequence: TGTGCCAGCTCACCACGGCGGACAGACGAGTGGTTCTTC.